This entry concerns a single T cell receptor beta chain. Its antigen remains unidentified. The isolated RNA, all of it, was reverse transcribed, so expressed TCRB transcripts were what got sequenced. Assay: immunoSEQ multiplex PCR; the TCRdb copy retains only in-frame clones and omits some. The sample has roughly 400,000 clones; 9.5% to 10% are singletons. The sample originates from a study of beta chain features in type 1 diabetes. For the study at large: Cell yields, gender and age were comparable in patients and healthy donors. Study-level results: Comparison showed that naive, central memory and Treg TCRB repertoires appeared more similar among patients than among healthy donors. A potential influence of HLA type upon TCRB rearrangement remained unresolved herein. Shortening that was moderate but significant affected the TCRB CDR3s of Type 1 diabetes patients in all four CD4+ subsets.

V was clipped by 8 bases and J by 4 bases, with 17 bases between them. The CDR3 runs 14 residues. Germline CDR1 reads MDHEN; CDR2 reads SYDVKM. A sort by CD45RO/CCR7/CD25/CD127/CD95/CD27 yielded CD4+ naive, central memory, regulatory and stem cell-like memory cells. Sequenced material: central memory CD4+ T cells from blood. This receptor was identified in a man aged 25-40 years with type 1 diabetes. The chain couples TRBV28 to TRBJ1-1; TRBD1 is a possible D gene (6 bases). CDR3 DNA: TGTGCCAGCGGAAACAGGGAGGAGGGCACTGAAGCTTTCTTT. It yields the protein CASGNREEGTEAFF.